Below, 10 T cell receptor beta chains from the same sample are listed, as sequenced in a study of T-cell reconstitution after alpha-beta-depleted transplantation in children. Unique molecular identifiers were incorporated into the prepared TCRbeta library. TCRdb redid the calling of the PCR reads with MiXCR, one entry per CDR3 protein. Of about 600,000 distinct CDR3 sequences in the sample, more than 20% were seen once. The sample consisted of PBMCs, mostly from graft donor cells, taken 360 days after TCRalphabeta/CD19-depleted stem cell transplant. The receptors here all came from a boy under two years old who had a stem cell transplant for acute myeloid leukemia, so the T cells may come from the graft donor.

This clonotype has a handful of counts. This chain joins TRBV29-1 and TRBJ2-2, with 8 bases matching TRBD1. CDR3 length: 14 residues. Germline V lookup: CDR1 SQVTM, CDR2 ANQGSEA. J was trimmed by 4 bases and V by 5 bases; bases with no gene match: 6. For the CDR3, the DNA is TGCAGCGTTACACGACAGGGGCGCACCGGGGAGCTGTTTTTT. As protein: CSVTRQGRTGELFF.

V is TRBV6-5 and J is TRBJ1-2; a weak D match, TRBD1 (6 bases). This CDR3 has 18 residues. Per the germline V gene, CDR1 is MNHEY and CDR2 is SVGAGI. Trimming removed 7 bases at V and 0 bases at J, with 24 bases between. CDR3 bases: TGTGCCAGCAATCCCCTGGTCGGGGGCGCAATGGCTAACTATGGCTACACCTTC. It encodes CASNPLVGGAMANYGYTF.

The chain combines TRBV5-5 with TRBJ2-7; TRBD1 matches at 7 bases. The CDR3 is 14 residues long. V trimming: 4 bases; J trimming: 3 bases; junction bases outside the gene matches: 7. CDR1 and CDR2 (germline): SGHKS, YYEKEE (reference sequence). The CDR3 DNA reads as TGTGCCAGCAGCCCATTCGGGGACAGCTACGAGCAGTACGTC. This encodes CASSPFGDSYEQYV.

V is TRBV7-3 and J is TRBJ2-3; D remains ambiguous. The V gene's germline CDR1 is SGHTA and CDR2 FQGTGA. The CDR3 sequence is 14 residues long. The germline V and J ends were trimmed by 5 bases and 4 bases, with 13 bases remaining between them. The CDR3 nucleotides are TGTGCCAGCAGCAAAAATGGGTTCGCAGATACGCAGTATTTT. This codes for CASSKNGFADTQYF.

The chain has TRBV5-5 and TRBJ1-2, with D perhaps TRBD1 (5 bases). Trimming took off 4 bases at V and 10 bases at J, with 23 bases between the two ends. The CDR3 runs to 15 residues. The V gene's germline CDR1 is SGHKS and CDR2 YYEKEE (reference sequence). CDR3 loop: CASSPTALSPSDYTF. CDR3 coding DNA: TGTGCCAGCAGCCCGACAGCCCTAAGCCCCTCGGACTACACCTTC. The full variable domain, its missing parts supplied by reference TRBV5-5 and TRBJ1-2, is DAGVTQSPTHLIKTRGQQVTLRCSPISGHKSVSWYQQVLGQGPQFIFQYYEKEERGRGNFPDRFSARQFPNYSSELNVNALLLGDSALYLCASSPTALSPSDYTFGSGTRLTVV.

The chain recombines TRBV20-1 with TRBJ2-5; 11 nucleotides match TRBD1. The J segment lost 4 bases and the V segment lost 4 bases, leaving 8 bases of the junction unmatched. There are 15 residues in the CDR3. Germline loops: CDR1 DFQATT, CDR2 SNEGSKA (reference sequence). The CDR3 loop reads CSANPLDRGRETQYF. The CDR3 DNA is TGCAGTGCTAACCCGCTGGACAGGGGGCGAGAGACCCAGTACTTC.

This chain joins TRBV20-1 and TRBJ2-5; D call uncertain. The CDR3 runs 13 residues. Germline CDR1 DFQATT, CDR2 SNEGSKA (reference sequence). V was clipped by 6 bases and J by 0 bases, with 11 bases between them. CDR3 sequence reads: CSAQPPHQETQYF. CDR3 bases: TGCAGTGCGCAACCCCCCCACCAAGAGACCCAGTACTTC.

This clonotype was observed a few times. V usage is TRBV5-5 and J usage is TRBJ2-7; D gene ambiguous. Trimming took 2 bases from V and 0 from J, leaving 12 bases between them. The CDR3 is 15 residues long. Germline CDR1 SGHKS, CDR2 YYEKEE (reference sequence). The CDR3 nucleotides read TGTGCCAGCAGCTTAACGACGGTAAGCTCCTACGAGCAGTACTTC. This encodes CASSLTTVSSYEQYF.

This clonotype has only a few counts. V usage is TRBV6-1 and J usage is TRBJ1-3; D is unclear. V gave up 4 bases and J gave up 3 bases, with 4 bases separating them. Per the germline V gene, CDR1 is MNHNS and CDR2 is SASEGT. This CDR3 is 12 amino acids long. For the CDR3, the DNA is TGTGCCAGCAGTGTCTATGGAAACACCATATATTTT. Translation: CASSVYGNTIYF.

This clonotype has a count of ten or more. The chain couples TRBV20-1 to TRBJ1-2; D perhaps matches TRBD1 (5 bases). Between the trimmed V and J ends, which lost 3 bases and 6 bases, there was a span of 11 bases. CDR3 length: 12 residues. Germline CDR1 is DFQATT and CDR2 is SNEGSKA (reference sequence). The CDR3 reads CSASGGEHGYTF. The CDR3 region has the DNA TGCAGTGCTAGCGGGGGGGAGCATGGCTACACCTTC.